The 25 T cell receptor beta chains reported below all come from one sample, sequenced in a study of T cells expressing NK-cell markers. TCRdb reprocessed the 5' RACE reads, with one entry per CDR3 protein and no DNA. Seen in this sample are 200,000 to 300,000 distinct CDR3 sequences; the ten most common clones hold roughly 4.2%. Sequenced input: blood T cells: a sorted CD56 or NKG2C T cell subset, CD4+ or CD8+ T cells, or bulk PBMC T cells (not recorded which). All receptors come from a woman between 18 and 70 years old in good health.

The V and J genes are TRBV15 and TRBJ1-2; absent DNA, TCRdb's TRBD1 call cannot be checked. CDR1 and CDR2 (germline): LNHNV, YYDKDF (reference sequence). CDR3 length: 15 amino acids. The CDR3: CATSRGDTPGYGYTF.

The chain recombines TRBV9 with TRBJ2-2; the D gene TCRdb calls, TRBD1, cannot be checked with no DNA. Germline CDR1 SGDLS, CDR2 YYNGEE. The CDR3 spans 14 residues. The CDR3 protein is CASSPPPGTGELFF.

V gene TRBV12-3 or TRBV12-4 combines with J gene TRBJ2-3; TCRdb designates TRBD2, a call that cannot be tested without DNA. This CDR3 spans 17 amino acids. CDR3 residues: CASSFWASGRGTDTQYF.

The chain combines TRBV4-3 with TRBJ1-3. Germline assignment: CDR1 LGHNA and CDR2 YSLEER. The CDR3 has 13 amino acids. Here the CDR3 reads CASSEFIGNTIYF.

The CDR3 spells CSAKADRGDGYTF. The chain recombines TRBV20-1 with TRBJ1-2; checking the TCRdb D call of TRBD1 is not possible without DNA. The CDR3 runs 13 residues. Germline loops: CDR1 DFQATT, CDR2 SNEGSKA (reference sequence).

The chain has TRBV29-1 and TRBJ2-3; TCRdb returns TRBD1, unconfirmable since there is no DNA. The V gene's germline CDR1 is SQVTM and CDR2 ANQGSEA. The CDR3 has 15 residues. The CDR3 loop is CSVEGWAGPTDTQYF.

The chain recombines TRBV5-1 with TRBJ1-1. This CDR3 comprises 15 residues. Looked up from germline, CDR1 is SGHRS and CDR2 is YFSETQ. The CDR3 loop is CASSSLVQGVTEAFF.

The J gene is TRBJ1-2, the V gene TRBV14; TCRdb picks TRBD1, but there is no DNA to check that call. In germline, CDR1 is SGHDN, CDR2 FVKESK. This CDR3 is 13 amino acids long. The CDR3 spells CASSPGGLVGYTF. The full variable domain, its missing parts supplied by reference TRBV14 and TRBJ1-2, is EAGVTQFPSHSVIEKGQTVTLRCDPISGHDNLYWYRRVMGKEIKFLLHFVKESKQDESGMPNNRFLAERTGGTYSTLKVQPAELEDSGVYFCASSPGGLVGYTFGSGTRLTVV.

This chain joins TRBV2 and TRBJ1-5. The CDR3 covers 13 residues. CDR1 is SNHLY, CDR2 FYNNEI, per germline. The chain's CDR3 is CASTWTMNQPQHF.

This chain joins TRBV7-2 and TRBJ2-5; TCRdb proposes TRBD1, but this gene call is untestable without DNA. CDR1 is SGHTA and CDR2 is FQGNSA in the germline V gene. The CDR3 runs 15 residues. The CDR3 region is CASSLVGQRQETQYF.

V and J are TRBV20-1 and TRBJ2-3; TCRdb's D gene call, TRBD1, goes unchecked for lack of DNA. CDR3 length: 14 residues. Germline CDR1 reads DFQATT; CDR2 reads SNEGSKA (reference sequence). This chain's CDR3 is CSARGGTPRDTQYF.

The chain couples TRBV12-3 or TRBV12-4 to TRBJ2-3; without DNA, the TCRdb call of TRBD1 cannot be checked. CDR3 length: 17 amino acids. The CDR3 is CASSPVVVPLSTDTQYF.

This chain connects TRBV5-1 to TRBJ2-5. This CDR3 spans 14 amino acids. The V gene's germline CDR1 is SGHRS and CDR2 YFSETQ. CDR3 protein: CASSYFGDQETQYF.

The chain employs TRBV15 and TRBJ2-1; TCRdb indicates TRBD1, and absent DNA this call remains unverified. The CDR3 is 15 amino acids. Germline V CDR1 and CDR2: LNHNV, YYDKDF (reference sequence). The CDR3 sequence: CATSGRDRAAHEQFF.

The V gene is TRBV7-2, the J gene TRBJ2-5; TCRdb picks TRBD1, but there is no DNA to check that call. Germline V gene lookup returns CDR1 SGHTA and CDR2 FQGNSA. The CDR3 spans 14 residues. The CDR3 sequence: CASSQPGGQETQYF.

The V call is TRBV12-3 or TRBV12-4, the J call TRBJ1-6; the TRBD1 assignment by TCRdb is unverifiable without DNA. This CDR3 region has 13 residues. The CDR3 protein is CASSGQGASPLHF.

The CDR3 protein is CASSRGHGDSPLHF. The chain carries TRBV6-1 and TRBJ1-6; TCRdb calls TRBD1, which cannot be checked without DNA. This CDR3 region has 14 residues. CDR1 and CDR2 (germline): MNHNS, SASEGT.

The V gene is TRBV7-9, the J gene TRBJ2-1. Germline V CDR1 and CDR2: SEHNR, FQNEAQ (reference sequence). The length of the CDR3 is 14 residues. CDR3 sequence: CASSLAVPSNEQFF.

This chain's CDR3 is CASSPGEGNYGYTF. This chain joins TRBV7-9 and TRBJ1-2; TCRdb selects TRBD1, and the lack of DNA leaves this call unchecked. The CDR3 covers 14 residues. Germline-derived CDR1 and CDR2 are SEHNR and FQNEAQ (reference sequence).

CDR3 sequence reads: CASLEEGLDGYTF. The rearrangement links TRBV7-9 to TRBJ1-2. The CDR3 loop spans 13 amino acids. Germline CDR1 is SEHNR and CDR2 is FQNEAQ (reference sequence).

The chain joins TRBV7-9 to TRBJ1-3; the D gene TCRdb calls, TRBD1, cannot be checked with no DNA. Per germline, CDR1 SEHNR and CDR2 FQNEAQ (reference sequence). CDR3 length equals 16 residues. CDR3 residues: CASSLYGTASGNTIYF. Based on the CDR3 plus reference TRBV7-9 and TRBJ1-3, the full variable domain is DTGVSQNPRHKITKRGQNVTFRCDPISEHNRLYWYRQTLGQGPEFLTYFQNEAQLEKSRLLSDRFSAERPKGSFSTLEIQRTEQGDSAMYLCASSLYGTASGNTIYFGEGSWLTVV.

The CDR3 protein is CASSLGRERYGYTF. The chain links TRBV5-1 to TRBJ1-2; the TRBD1 assignment by TCRdb is unverifiable without DNA. Germline V gene data show CDR1 as SGHRS and CDR2 as YFSETQ. The CDR3 consists of 14 residues. The entire variable domain, with the rest obtained from reference TRBV5-1 and TRBJ1-2, is as follows: KAGVTQTPRYLIKTRGQQVTLSCSPISGHRSVSWYQQTPGQGLQFLFEYFSETQRNKGNFPGRFSGRQFSNSRSEMNVSTLELGDSALYLCASSLGRERYGYTFGSGTRLTVV.

The chain couples TRBV5-1 to TRBJ2-1; TCRdb's assignment of TRBD2 cannot be checked, as there is no DNA. Looked up from germline, CDR1 is SGHRS and CDR2 is YFSETQ. The CDR3 runs to 15 residues. Here the CDR3 reads CASSLGAGGLYEQFF.

The chain is built from TRBV3-1 and TRBJ2-4; TCRdb proposes TRBD1, but this gene call is untestable without DNA. CDR3 length equals 16 residues. Germline CDR1 and CDR2: LGHDT and YNNKEL (reference sequence). The CDR3 loop is CASSQEATTRAVIQYF.

This chain links TRBV20-1 with TRBJ2-7; the TRBD2 assignment by TCRdb is unverifiable without DNA. This CDR3 is built from 17 residues. The germline CDR1 and CDR2 sequences are DFQATT and SNEGSKA (reference sequence). The CDR3 is CSARRLAGGLLSYEQYF.